A single sample is the source of the 22 T cell receptor beta chains below, sequenced in a study of CD8 T cells in ankylosing spondylitis. Study-wide results and caveats: A motif in TCR beta, a set of under ten highly homologous variants, appeared characteristic of ankylosing spondylitis blood.

TCRdb reprocessed the 5' RACE reads with MiXCR, giving one entry per CDR3 protein. The table records hundreds of thousands of distinct CDR3 sequences, more than 15% of them present only once. These receptors are not linked to any known antigen. Sequencing input: blood, either unsorted or a sorted T cell fraction (not recorded which). These receptors were collected from a male donor with ankylosing spondylitis.

This clonotype was counted a few times. This chain links TRBV5-1 with TRBJ2-5; the D call may be TRBD1 or TRBD2 (5 bases each). The CDR3 length is 16 residues. Germline V CDR1 and CDR2: SGHRS, YFSETQ. V was clipped by 3 bases and J by 5 bases, with 20 bases between them. The CDR3 region has the DNA TGCGCCAGCAGCTCCCGCTCCGTCGGGGCAGGCGAGACCCAGTACTTC. This codes for CASSSRSVGAGETQYF.

This clonotype was observed a few times. The rearrangement uses TRBV20-1 and TRBJ2-7, with a tentative D call TRBD2 (6 bases). Per germline, CDR1 DFQATT and CDR2 SNEGSKA (reference sequence). V was trimmed by 6 bases and J by 9 bases, leaving 27 bases between them. CDR3 length: 15 residues. As DNA, the CDR3 is TGCAGTGCCGATGGTGCGGGAACCGAAGAATATGGGCAGTACTTC. Translated: CSADGAGTEEYGQYF.

The table lists this clonotype with a few counts. This chain links TRBV20-1 with TRBJ2-1; 9 bases are a match to TRBD1. Losses at the gene ends were 3 bases for V and 6 bases for J; bases not matched to a gene: 9. CDR1 and CDR2 (germline): DFQATT, SNEGSKA (reference sequence). The CDR3 has 15 amino acids. The CDR3 is CSARDARTGANEQFF. The DNA for the CDR3 is TGCAGTGCTAGGGACGCCCGGACAGGGGCCAATGAGCAGTTCTTC.

This clonotype showed up just a few times. This sequence joins TRBV5-1 and TRBJ2-1, with D tentatively TRBD1 (6 bases). V lost 4 bases and J 3 bases, leaving 14 bases between the germline ends. The CDR3 loop spans 15 amino acids. Germline V gene sequence: CDR1 SGHRS, CDR2 YFSETQ. CDR3 nucleotides: TGCGCCAGCAGCCCTGTTGGGACAAGCTACAATGAGCAGTTCTTC. Amino acid sequence: CASSPVGTSYNEQFF.

This clonotype was seen a handful of times. The rearrangement joins TRBV6-1 to TRBJ2-7, with D perhaps TRBD1 or TRBD2 (5 bases each). Trimming pared 6 bases from V and 9 bases from J, leaving 24 bases between. This CDR3 comprises 15 residues. The germline CDR1 and CDR2 sequences are MNHNS and SASEGT. The CDR3 DNA reads TGTGCCAGCAGCGCAAAGGTGGGGGTATCCCTCGGGCAGTACTTC. This sequence encodes CASSAKVGVSLGQYF.

This clonotype was counted between two and nine times. The chain recombines TRBV5-1 with TRBJ2-4; 10 bases are a match to TRBD2. Trimming removed 0 bases from V and 0 bases from J; junction bases left unmatched: 3. The CDR3 length is 17 residues. CDR1 is SGHRS and CDR2 is YFSETQ in the germline V gene. The CDR3, as DNA: TGCGCCAGCAGCTTGGTCCTAGCGGGAGAAGCCAAAAACATTCAGTACTTC. It is translated as CASSLVLAGEAKNIQYF.

The gene calls are TRBV9 and TRBJ1-2, with D hard to call. The CDR3 has 12 residues. Germline CDR1 is SGDLS and CDR2 is YYNGEE. Trimming left V 2 bases short and J 8 bases short, with 10 bases between. The CDR3 is CASSVLGGGYTF. In nucleotides, the CDR3 is TGTGCCAGCAGCGTCCTCGGTGGGGGCTACACCTTC.

The sample holds a few counts of this clonotype. The chain is built from TRBV5-5 and TRBJ1-4, with D unclear. V was clipped by 4 bases and J by 10 bases, with 14 bases between them. Germline CDR1 is SGHKS and CDR2 is YYEKEE (reference sequence). The CDR3 length is 13 residues. The CDR3 sequence: CASSGDPLVKLFF. The CDR3 DNA is TGTGCCAGCAGCGGTGACCCATTGGTAAAACTGTTTTTT.

This clonotype was detected only a few times. The chain links TRBV2 to TRBJ2-7; 12 nucleotides align to TRBD1. There are 16 residues in the CDR3. Germline V gene sequence: CDR1 SNHLY, CDR2 FYNNEI. V shed 6 bases and J 1 base; nucleotides not matched to a gene: 7. The CDR3 DNA reads TGTGCCAGCAGCCGGGACAGGGGGCAGATGTCCTACGAGCAGTACTTC. As protein: CASSRDRGQMSYEQYF.

The V call is TRBV20-1, the J call TRBJ2-3, with TRBD2 matching 10 bases. This CDR3 has 12 amino acids. Germline V gives CDR1 DFQATT, CDR2 SNEGSKA (reference sequence). J was trimmed by 8 bases and V by 7 bases; bases with no gene match: 6. The CDR3 DNA reads as TGCAGTGGGACTAGCGGTGCCCCTACGCAGTATTTT. It is translated as CSGTSGAPTQYF.

This sequence joins TRBV15 and TRBJ2-5; D is perhaps TRBD1 (6 bases). The ends were cut back, 6 bases at V and 4 bases at J, with 12 bases in the middle. Germline V gene data show CDR1 as LNHNV and CDR2 as YYDKDF (reference sequence). The CDR3 has 13 residues. The CDR3 DNA reads TGTGCCACCAGACTTGCAGGGGTAGAGACCCAGTACTTC. Residues: CATRLAGVETQYF.

This clonotype was seen a handful of times. The rearrangement uses TRBV6-1 and TRBJ2-7; either TRBD1 or TRBD2 may supply D (5 bases each). Trimming took 6 bases from V and 2 from J, leaving 20 bases between them. There are 16 residues in the CDR3. Germline V gene data show CDR1 as MNHNS and CDR2 as SASEGT. The DNA of the CDR3 is TGTGCCAGCAGAACCTCTGGGACCCTATTAGCCTACGAGCAGTACTTC. Translation: CASRTSGTLLAYEQYF.

This clonotype was seen a few times. The chain joins TRBV6-1 to TRBJ2-2; D is undetermined. The germline CDR1 and CDR2 sequences are MNHNS and SASEGT. The CDR3 is 15 amino acids. The V end lost 8 bases, the J end lost 0 bases, and 13 bases lay between the germline ends. CDR3 region: CASYPPGSNTGELFF. CDR3 in DNA: TGTGCCAGCTACCCTCCAGGATCGAACACCGGGGAGCTGTTTTTT.

This clonotype was detected a few times. The chain couples TRBV5-6 to TRBJ1-1; D not certain. Trimming shortened V by 3 bases and J by 1 base, and 13 bases separated the two germline ends. Germline V gene lookup returns CDR1 SGHDT and CDR2 YYEEEE. The CDR3 runs to 15 residues. CDR3 sequence reads: CASSYQIRKNTEAFF. CDR3 coding DNA: TGTGCCAGCAGCTACCAAATACGAAAGAACACTGAAGCTTTCTTT.

This clonotype has at least ten counts. The chain employs TRBV4-2 and TRBJ1-1; D gene uncertain. CDR3 length: 14 amino acids. The V end lost 4 bases, the J end lost 11 bases, and 20 bases lay between the germline ends. Germline V gene lookup returns CDR1 LGHNA and CDR2 YNFKEQ. The CDR3 protein is CASSPRPDFSEAFF. The CDR3 coding sequence is TGTGCCAGCAGCCCCCGTCCTGACTTCTCCGAGGCTTTCTTT.

This chain connects TRBV5-1 to TRBJ2-7, with 9 positions matching TRBD1. The CDR3 has 14 residues. Germline CDR1 reads SGHRS; CDR2 reads YFSETQ. The V segment lost 7 bases and the J segment 7 bases; nucleotides outside the gene matches: 12. CDR3 sequence (DNA): TGCGCCAGCCGTCTTGGGACAGGGTCCCAAGAGCAGTACTTC. Translating it yields CASRLGTGSQEQYF.

The chain employs TRBV2 and TRBJ2-2; D remains ambiguous. Germline CDR1 reads SNHLY; CDR2 reads FYNNEI. V was trimmed by 2 bases and J by 1 base, leaving 8 bases between them. This CDR3 is built from 15 residues. The CDR3 DNA sequence: TGTGCCAGCAGTGAATTATCCGAGAACACCGGGGAGCTGTTTTTT. Translated: CASSELSENTGELFF.

This clonotype has at least ten counts. This chain links TRBV2 with TRBJ2-1, with TRBD2 matching over 9 bases. J gave up 10 bases and V 4 bases, and 14 bases lay outside the gene matches. CDR1 is SNHLY and CDR2 is FYNNEI in the germline V gene. The CDR3 has 16 amino acids. The CDR3 spells CASSVPSGVRLGEQFF. The DNA of the CDR3 is TGTGCCAGCAGTGTACCTAGCGGGGTACGGTTGGGGGAGCAGTTCTTC.

This clonotype has just a few counts. The chain combines TRBV20-1 with TRBJ1-1; the D is unclear. Germline CDR1 reads DFQATT; CDR2 reads SNEGSKA (reference sequence). V was shortened by 2 bases and J by 2 bases, with 12 bases between the two germline ends. CDR3 length: 14 amino acids. The CDR3 spells CSARSPAGNTEAFF. DNA for the CDR3: TGCAGTGCTAGAAGCCCCGCGGGAAACACTGAAGCTTTCTTT.

The chain recombines TRBV12-3 or TRBV12-4 with TRBJ2-5, with 8 positions matching TRBD2. The CDR3 is made up of 15 amino acids. Trimming cost V 5 bases and J 4 bases; bases outside gene matches: 9. DNA for the CDR3: TGTGCCAGCAGTCCCGGGGGGGGACAAAGAGAGACCCAGTACTTC. Translating it yields CASSPGGGQRETQYF.

This clonotype has a handful of counts. This chain connects TRBV20-1 to TRBJ2-4, with D unresolved. CDR3 length: 13 amino acids. Looked up from germline, CDR1 is DFQATT and CDR2 is SNEGSKA (reference sequence). V was cut by 3 bases and J by 1 base, with 7 bases left in between. CDR3 in DNA: TGCAGTGCTAGCGGTGAGGCCAAAAACATTCAGTACTTC. Translated, it gives CSASGEAKNIQYF.

V is TRBV5-1 and J is TRBJ2-7; 9 positions agree with TRBD2. Germline V gene lookup returns CDR1 SGHRS and CDR2 YFSETQ. The CDR3 is made up of 18 amino acids. V lost 6 bases, J lost 4 bases, and 20 bases stayed unmatched. CDR3 protein: CASTQSGGRALGSYEQYF. The CDR3, as DNA: TGCGCCAGCACCCAATCGGGCGGGAGGGCCCTCGGGTCATACGAGCAGTACTTC.